This T cell receptor beta chain was recorded in a study of blood T cell repertoires in COVID-19. On the study more broadly: In each case, the material was cDNA or gDNA derived from T cells, B-cell-depleted T cells, or PBMCs.

Trimming pared 3 bases from V and 3 bases from J, leaving 10 bases between. CDR1 MDHEN and CDR2 SYDVKM come from the germline V gene. The CDR3 is 14 residues long. It was during active infection that Seattle patients were enrolled and then longitudinally followed. In the study's own analysis: It was from reference gene primer amplification that nucleated cell counts were estimated. Clones were read by immunoSEQ multiplex PCR, and TCRdb kept only the in-frame ones, dropping some. V, J and clone size derive from that table, while D and trimming were established from the DNA sequence. Of approximately 350,000 clones in the sample, around 87% are singletons; the top ten hold 6% to 7%.

Sequenced sample: peripheral blood. This sequence was found in a woman in her forties or fifties with COVID-19, enrolled during active disease. The chain links TRBV28 to TRBJ2-3, with a tentative D call TRBD1 (5 bases). The CDR3 bases are TGTGCCAGCAGTTTTGGGCAGGGAACAGATACGCAGTATTTT. Residues: CASSFGQGTDTQYF.